Listed below are T cell receptor beta chains from one sample, sequenced in a study of blood T cells in healthy people across ages. TCRdb used MiXCR to reprocess the 5' RACE reads, holding one entry per CDR3 protein. The sample holds some 750,000 distinct CDR3 sequences, 22% seen once. The sequencing sample was made of blood. The source of these receptors is a man in his 70s in good health. Each CDR3 is given with its conserved first and last residue. Fields, in order: clone size, J gene, V gene, D gene, CDR3 DNA, CDR3 protein. The D gene is left open where the match is weak. The size entry is marked missing in some rows and otherwise reads once, few, many or a size class.

clone_size: NA; j_call: TRBJ2-7; v_call: TRBV6-5; d_call: TRBD1; cdr3_nt: TGTGCCAGCGAACGACAGGGGAGGCACGAGCAGTACTTC; cdr3_aa: CASERQGRHEQYF
clone_size: NA; j_call: TRBJ2-5; v_call: TRBV7-2; d_call: TRBD2; cdr3_nt: TGTGCCAGCAGCAGACGTTCCGGGACTAGCAAAGAGACCCAGTACTTC; cdr3_aa: CASSRRSGTSKETQYF
clone_size: NA; j_call: TRBJ2-4; v_call: TRBV6-1; d_call: TRBD2; cdr3_nt: TGTGCCAGCAGTAGGGGACTAGCGGAAAACATTCAGTACTTC; cdr3_aa: CASSRGLAENIQYF
clone_size: NA; j_call: TRBJ2-1; v_call: TRBV10-2; d_call: NA; cdr3_nt: TGCGCCAGCAGACATACGGCTTCACACTCCTACAATGAGCAGTTCTTC; cdr3_aa: CASRHTASHSYNEQFF
clone_size: NA; j_call: TRBJ1-1; v_call: TRBV6-2/TRBV6-3; d_call: NA; cdr3_nt: TGTGCCAGCAGCCGCCCTACAGGACCTGAAGCTTTCTTT; cdr3_aa: CASSRPTGPEAFF
clone_size: NA; j_call: TRBJ1-2; v_call: TRBV18; d_call: TRBD1; cdr3_nt: TGTGCCAGCTCACCAGGGGCGGACAGGGGGCGTTTGGGCTACACCTTC; cdr3_aa: CASSPGADRGRLGYTF
clone_size: NA; j_call: TRBJ2-7; v_call: TRBV10-3; d_call: NA; cdr3_nt: TGTGCCATCAGTGAGCGACCGGGACACCTATACGAGCAGTACTTC; cdr3_aa: CAISERPGHLYEQYF
clone_size: few; j_call: TRBJ1-2; v_call: TRBV19; d_call: TRBD1; cdr3_nt: TGTGCCAGCCAAGGACAGGGACGCTATGGCTACACCTTC; cdr3_aa: CASQGQGRYGYTF
clone_size: few; j_call: TRBJ2-5; v_call: TRBV20-1; d_call: NA; cdr3_nt: TGCAGTGCCCCACCTAGGGTCAGCAGAGAGACCCAGTACTTC; cdr3_aa: CSAPPRVSRETQYF
clone_size: NA; j_call: TRBJ1-3; v_call: TRBV4-2; d_call: NA; cdr3_nt: TGTGCCAGCAGCCAATCCAGGAGGAGGTCTGGAAACACCATATATTTT; cdr3_aa: CASSQSRRRSGNTIYF
clone_size: NA; j_call: TRBJ2-4; v_call: TRBV5-1; d_call: TRBD2; cdr3_nt: TGCGCCAGCAGCTCGGGCACTAGCGGGGGGGCCCACGCCAAAAACATTCAGTACTTC; cdr3_aa: CASSSGTSGGAHAKNIQYF
clone_size: many; j_call: TRBJ2-1; v_call: TRBV29-1; d_call: NA; cdr3_nt: TGCAGCGTTGAAGGGGGCGTAAGGGCTAGTGAGCAGTTCTTC; cdr3_aa: CSVEGGVRASEQFF
clone_size: few; j_call: TRBJ2-2; v_call: TRBV5-1; d_call: TRBD2; cdr3_nt: TGCGCCAGCATCAACATAGCGGGGGCGGACACCGGGGAGCTGTTTTTT; cdr3_aa: CASINIAGADTGELFF
clone_size: NA; j_call: TRBJ2-3; v_call: TRBV6-6; d_call: NA; cdr3_nt: TGTGCCAGCACTGATGCAGATACGCAGTATTTT; cdr3_aa: CASTDADTQYF
clone_size: few; j_call: TRBJ2-6; v_call: TRBV10-3; d_call: NA; cdr3_nt: TGTGCCATCAGTGATACGAGTGCTGGGGCCAACGTCCTGACTTTC; cdr3_aa: CAISDTSAGANVLTF
clone_size: NA; j_call: TRBJ1-2; v_call: TRBV12-5; d_call: NA; cdr3_nt: TGTGCTAGTGGCTTTCGGGACATAAACTATGGCTACACCTTC; cdr3_aa: CASGFRDINYGYTF
clone_size: few; j_call: TRBJ2-7; v_call: TRBV6-6; d_call: NA; cdr3_nt: TGTGCCAGCAGTCTACAGCAGGGCGAGCAGTACTTC; cdr3_aa: CASSLQQGEQYF
clone_size: few; j_call: TRBJ2-3; v_call: TRBV29-1; d_call: TRBD1; cdr3_nt: TGCAGCGCCGCCGACAGGGATTACACAGATACGCAGTATTTT; cdr3_aa: CSAADRDYTDTQYF
clone_size: few; j_call: TRBJ1-5; v_call: TRBV6-6; d_call: TRBD1; cdr3_nt: TGTGCCAGCACCGTGACAGGGGGGGACAATCAGCCCCAGCATTTT; cdr3_aa: CASTVTGGDNQPQHF
clone_size: NA; j_call: TRBJ2-7; v_call: TRBV5-1; d_call: TRBD2; cdr3_nt: TGCGCCAGCAGCACGGGGGGGACCGACTACGAGCAGTACTTC; cdr3_aa: CASSTGGTDYEQYF
clone_size: NA; j_call: TRBJ2-3; v_call: TRBV20-1; d_call: TRBD2; cdr3_nt: TGCAGTGCTAGAGATAATGCCGGACTAGCGGGGCCCACAGATACGCAGTATTTT; cdr3_aa: CSARDNAGLAGPTDTQYF
clone_size: NA; j_call: TRBJ1-6; v_call: TRBV5-1; d_call: NA; cdr3_nt: TGCGCCAGCAGATCCGGGACCGACAGTTCACCCCTCCACTTT; cdr3_aa: CASRSGTDSSPLHF
clone_size: few; j_call: TRBJ2-7; v_call: TRBV27; d_call: TRBD2; cdr3_nt: TGTGCCAGCAGTCCAGCGGGAACCTACGAGCAGTACTTC; cdr3_aa: CASSPAGTYEQYF
clone_size: once; j_call: TRBJ2-3; v_call: TRBV5-1; d_call: NA; cdr3_nt: TGCGCCAGCTCCACCGGGCCTGACGTGCCGGGTACGCAGTATTTT; cdr3_aa: CASSTGPDVPGTQYF
clone_size: many; j_call: TRBJ2-3; v_call: TRBV18; d_call: NA; cdr3_nt: TGTGCCAGCTCACCACAGAAAGATACGCAGTATTTT; cdr3_aa: CASSPQKDTQYF
clone_size: many; j_call: TRBJ1-5; v_call: TRBV12-3/TRBV12-4; d_call: NA; cdr3_nt: TGTGCCAGCAGGCGGGAGAATCAGCCCCAGCATTTT; cdr3_aa: CASRRENQPQHF
clone_size: many; j_call: TRBJ1-4; v_call: TRBV7-2; d_call: NA; cdr3_nt: TGTGCCAGCAGTCTCAATAGAGCAACTAATGAAAAACTGTTTTTT; cdr3_aa: CASSLNRATNEKLFF
clone_size: few; j_call: TRBJ2-2; v_call: TRBV18; d_call: NA; cdr3_nt: TGTGCCAGCTCACCACCTTTGGCAACCGGGGAGCTGTTTTTT; cdr3_aa: CASSPPLATGELFF
clone_size: NA; j_call: TRBJ2-7; v_call: TRBV12-3/TRBV12-4; d_call: TRBD1; cdr3_nt: TGTGCCAGCAGTTCCCAGGGGACAGTATCCTACGAGCAGTACTTC; cdr3_aa: CASSSQGTVSYEQYF
clone_size: few; j_call: TRBJ1-5; v_call: TRBV6-4; d_call: NA; cdr3_nt: TGTGCCAGCAGTGACTCCCCGGGATATCAGCCCCAGCATTTT; cdr3_aa: CASSDSPGYQPQHF
clone_size: NA; j_call: TRBJ2-1; v_call: TRBV28; d_call: NA; cdr3_nt: TGTGCCAGCCTCAGCGGGCCATACAATGAGCAGTTCTTC; cdr3_aa: CASLSGPYNEQFF
clone_size: NA; j_call: TRBJ2-5; v_call: TRBV7-2; d_call: NA; cdr3_nt: TGTGCCAGCAGCTTCGGACCCGGAGGTCGAGAGACCCAGTACTTC; cdr3_aa: CASSFGPGGRETQYF
clone_size: many; j_call: TRBJ1-1; v_call: TRBV7-2; d_call: NA; cdr3_nt: TGTGCCAGCAGCTTAGCGGTCGGGACTGAAGCTTTCTTT; cdr3_aa: CASSLAVGTEAFF
clone_size: NA; j_call: TRBJ2-5; v_call: TRBV27; d_call: TRBD1; cdr3_nt: TGTGCCAGCAGTCGTCCAGGGGGGACCCAGTACTTC; cdr3_aa: CASSRPGGTQYF
clone_size: NA; j_call: TRBJ1-2; v_call: TRBV3-1; d_call: NA; cdr3_nt: TGTGCCAGCAGCGCCCGCGGATTCCGTAACCCAGGCTACACCTTC; cdr3_aa: CASSARGFRNPGYTF
clone_size: once; j_call: TRBJ1-2; v_call: TRBV11-3; d_call: NA; cdr3_nt: TGTGCCAGCAGCTCGCAAGGGCTGCTCGGCTACACCTTC; cdr3_aa: CASSSQGLLGYTF
clone_size: few; j_call: TRBJ1-2; v_call: TRBV6-5; d_call: TRBD1; cdr3_nt: TGTGCCAGCAGGAAGGGGGCGCAGAATGGCTACACCTTC; cdr3_aa: CASRKGAQNGYTF
clone_size: few; j_call: TRBJ2-7; v_call: TRBV7-2; d_call: NA; cdr3_nt: TGTGCCAGCAGCACAGGAACCTACGAGCAGTACTTC; cdr3_aa: CASSTGTYEQYF
clone_size: few; j_call: TRBJ2-4; v_call: TRBV7-2; d_call: NA; cdr3_nt: TGTGCCAGCAGCTCACGACTAGACGACATTCAGTACTTC; cdr3_aa: CASSSRLDDIQYF
clone_size: NA; j_call: TRBJ1-5; v_call: TRBV2; d_call: TRBD1; cdr3_nt: TGTGCCAGCAGAAGGACAGGGACGAGCAATCAGCCCCAGCATTTT; cdr3_aa: CASRRTGTSNQPQHF
clone_size: few; j_call: TRBJ2-1; v_call: TRBV7-8; d_call: TRBD1; cdr3_nt: TGTGCCAGCAGGCCGTTTTCCGGGACAGGGGGTGGTGAGCAGTTCTTC; cdr3_aa: CASRPFSGTGGGEQFF
clone_size: NA; j_call: TRBJ2-7; v_call: TRBV5-1; d_call: NA; cdr3_nt: TGCGCCAGCAGCTGGCGGGACAGCTCCTACGAGCAGTACTTC; cdr3_aa: CASSWRDSSYEQYF
clone_size: NA; j_call: TRBJ2-1; v_call: TRBV5-6; d_call: NA; cdr3_nt: TGTGCCAGCAGCGGCGAGTCTAGGTTCTACAATGAGCAGTTCTTC; cdr3_aa: CASSGESRFYNEQFF